The 3 T cell receptor beta chains below come from one sample, sequenced in a study of metastatic and nonmetastatic thyroid tumors. TCRdb re-clonotyped the PCR reads through MiXCR. This table holds some 24,000 clones, roughly 21% found once. Thyroid surgery took place with no prior treatment in any patient. Specimen: blood. The source is a male donor with papillary thyroid cancer or a benign thyroid nodule (not recorded which). Some clones in this sample may be carry-over from other donors' samples.

This clone appeared once. The junction shows a germline mismatch at one end, possibly a read error. V and J are TRBV5-1 and TRBJ1-2; no clear D gene. This CDR3 is 14 amino acids long. CDR1 is SGHRS, CDR2 YFSETQ, per germline. CDR3 residues: CAISNVTANYGYTF. In nucleotides, the CDR3 is TGCGCCATCAGCAACGTGACGGCAAACTATGGCTACACCTTC.

The table lists this clone with a few counts. The CDR3 protein is CASKRPVCSPLHF. CDR3 sequence (DNA): TGTGCCAGTAAGAGGCCCGTCTGTTCACCCCTCCACTTT. The rearrangement joins TRBV19 to TRBJ1-6, with D unresolved. The CDR3 extends over 13 amino acids. CDR1 and CDR2 from the germline V gene are LNHDA and SQIVND (reference sequence). V lost 7 bases to trimming and J lost 9 bases, with 13 bases between them.

This clone has a handful of counts. The germline gene is not matched at one end of the junction; a read error may be the cause. The chain uses TRBV6-1 and TRBJ2-7; D not certain. Per the germline V gene, CDR1 is MNHNS and CDR2 is SASEGT. CDR3 length: 13 amino acids. Here the CDR3 DNA reads TGTACCAGCAACGCCATGGGCCCGTACGAGCAGTACTTC. Its protein product is CTSNAMGPYEQYF.